This T cell receptor (beta chain) was profiled in a study of identifying expanded T cells in peripheral blood. V was cut by 1 base and J by 2 bases, with 18 bases left in between. CDR1 and CDR2 (germline): LNHDA, SQIVND (reference sequence). The length of the CDR3 is 18 residues. Turning to this clone: As yet, its antigen is unknown.

Sequenced by immunoSEQ multiplex PCR; TCRdb stores in-frame clones only, minus some. The sample records roughly 100,000 clones, roughly 85% being singletons. The study, taken as a whole, reports: About 1.2 clones differed between technical replicates, versus roughly 16 and 20 over time. Approximately two-week clone count variance significantly increased as total template count grew.

The sample comprised blood. The sequence derives from a person aged 18 to 75 in good health. This rearrangement joins TRBV19 to TRBJ1-5; the D gene is possibly TRBD1 (5 bases). In DNA, the CDR3 is TGTGCCAGTAGTATAGTATCAGTGTCAGGGAATGGCAATCAGCCCCAGCATTTT. Its protein is CASSIVSVSGNGNQPQHF.